A single sample is the source of the 8 T cell receptor beta chains below, sequenced in a study of cytomegalovirus exposure and HLA in healthy donors. The PCR contained 60 Vbeta and 13 Jbeta primers. Generated by immunoSEQ multiplex PCR, the TCRdb table keeps only in-frame clones and is missing some. The sample table includes fewer than 250,000 clones. Sequencing used PBMCs. These receptors were obtained from a woman in her twenties or thirties in good health and CMV-seropositive.

The chain is built from TRBV10-2 and TRBJ2-3; 11 nucleotides line up with TRBD2. Germline assignment: CDR1 WSHSY and CDR2 SAAADI. The trim removed 6 bases at V and 3 bases at J, leaving 5 bases unmatched. The CDR3 is made up of 15 amino acids. Here the CDR3 reads CASRPSSGGTDTQYF. DNA for the CDR3: TGCGCCAGCAGGCCTTCTAGCGGGGGGACAGATACGCAGTATTTT.

The V call is TRBV2, the J call TRBJ2-1; 8 nucleotides agree with TRBD2. Per the germline V gene, CDR1 is SNHLY and CDR2 is FYNNEI. The CDR3 sequence is 13 residues long. Trimming took 6 bases from V and 6 from J; bases not matched to a gene: 4. The CDR3 here is CASRTLAVNEQFF. As DNA, the CDR3 is TGTGCCAGCAGGACACTAGCGGTCAATGAGCAGTTCTTC.

The J gene is TRBJ1-5, the V gene TRBV30; TRBD1 aligns across 12 bases. The CDR3 spans 13 residues. V lost 8 bases to trimming and J lost 7 bases; unmatched junction nucleotides: 6. Germline V CDR1 and CDR2: GTSNPN, SVGIG (reference sequence). The CDR3 coding sequence is TGTGCCGCGGGACAGGGGGCAGGGCAGCCCCAGCATTTT. Encoded protein: CAAGQGAGQPQHF.

This CDR3 is CASSYTQGARDTQYF. As DNA, the CDR3 is TGTGCCAGCAGTTATACACAGGGGGCAAGGGATACGCAGTATTTT. The chain employs TRBV6-5 and TRBJ2-3; 9 bases are shared with TRBD1. Germline CDR1 reads MNHEY; CDR2 reads SVGAGI. Trimming removed 3 bases from V and 6 bases from J; junction bases left unmatched: 7. There are 15 residues in the CDR3.

The chain uses TRBV10-1 and TRBJ1-5; D unclear. The V gene lost 5 bases and the J gene lost 3 bases, with 8 bases spanning the gap. The length of the CDR3 is 13 residues. CDR1 is WNHNN, CDR2 SYGVQD, per germline (reference sequence). CDR3: CASSPQINQPQHF. CDR3 nucleotides: TGCGCCAGCAGTCCTCAGATCAATCAGCCCCAGCATTTT.

The rearrangement uses TRBV13 and TRBJ1-4; perhaps TRBD1 as D (5 bases). The V end lost 5 bases, the J end lost 4 bases, and 11 bases lay between the germline ends. The CDR3 runs to 14 residues. Germline lookup yields CDR1 PRHDT and CDR2 FYEKMQ (reference sequence). The CDR3, as DNA: TGTGCCAGCAGCGGCCCGACAGATAATGAAAAACTGTTTTTT. Protein sequence: CASSGPTDNEKLFF.

This sequence joins TRBV25-1 and TRBJ2-7; 8 nucleotides line up with TRBD1. This CDR3 has 14 amino acids. V gave up 6 bases and J gave up 4 bases; unmatched junction bases: 8. Germline V gene data show CDR1 as MGHDK and CDR2 as SYGVNS. The CDR3 here is CASRADQGAYEQYF. For the CDR3, the DNA is TGTGCCAGCAGAGCGGACCAGGGGGCTTACGAGCAGTACTTC.

The V and J genes are TRBV6-6 and TRBJ1-5; D is undetermined. The CDR3 has 13 amino acids. Per germline, CDR1 MNHNY and CDR2 SVGAGI (reference sequence). Trimming took off 10 bases at V and 3 bases at J, with 13 bases between the two ends. The DNA for the CDR3 is TGTGCCACCAAGGAGGGAAACAATCAGCCCCAGCATTTT. Protein product: CATKEGNNQPQHF.